A single sample gave rise to the 28 T cell receptor beta chains below, sequenced in a study of T-cell reconstitution after alpha-beta-depleted transplantation in children. For TCRbeta, the library was prepared with unique molecular identifiers. TCRdb reanalysed the PCR reads using MiXCR and keeps one entry per CDR3 protein. The sample shows about 200,000 distinct CDR3 sequences, over 15% of them seen only once. The sequenced sample was PBMCs, mostly from graft donor cells, obtained 360 days after TCRalphabeta/CD19-depleted stem cell transplant. These receptors originate from a male patient between 2 and 9 years old who had a stem cell transplant for acute lymphoblastic leukemia, so the T cells may come from the graft donor.

This clonotype was detected only a few times. The V and J genes are TRBV15 and TRBJ2-1; no reliable D call. This CDR3 has 14 residues. Trimming cost V 3 bases and J 5 bases, with 11 bases left between them. Germline CDR1 reads LNHNV; CDR2 reads YYDKDF (reference sequence). CDR3 nucleotide sequence: TGTGCCACCAGCAGGGGCCAAACAAACAATGAGCAGTTCTTC. The encoded protein is CATSRGQTNNEQFF.

The rearrangement joins TRBV6-5 to TRBJ2-7, with unresolved D. In germline, CDR1 is MNHEY, CDR2 SVGAGI. The CDR3 covers 14 residues. V gave up 2 bases and J gave up 0 bases, with 8 bases separating them. The CDR3 DNA sequence: TGTGCCAGCAGTTACACCATCCCCTCCTACGAGCAGTACTTC. It translates to CASSYTIPSYEQYF.

The chain links TRBV20-1 to TRBJ2-1; D is possibly TRBD1 (5 bases). Germline V lookup: CDR1 DFQATT, CDR2 SNEGSKA (reference sequence). The CDR3 sequence is 16 residues long. The germline V and J ends were trimmed by 3 bases and 3 bases, with 18 bases remaining between them. DNA for the CDR3: TGCAGTGCTAGTGGTTTCCGAGACAGCGACTACAATGAGCAGTTCTTC. Translation gives CSASGFRDSDYNEQFF.

This clonotype has a count of ten or more. The V and J genes are TRBV12-3 or TRBV12-4 and TRBJ2-2; D unclear. The CDR3 consists of 14 residues. V was cut by 3 bases and J by 3 bases, with 8 bases left in between. The CDR3, as DNA: TGTGCCAGCAGTTTTCATGGTTACACCGGGGAGCTGTTTTTT. This gives the protein CASSFHGYTGELFF.

This clonotype was detected a few times. The chain carries TRBV12-3 or TRBV12-4 and TRBJ1-3; D gene ambiguous. The CDR3 has 14 amino acids. Trimming cost V 6 bases and J 0 bases, with 9 bases left between them. CDR3 residues: CASRQLPSGNTIYF. The CDR3, as DNA: TGTGCCAGCAGGCAGTTACCCTCTGGAAACACCATATATTTT.

V and J are TRBV24-1 and TRBJ1-5; 8 nucleotides line up with TRBD1. The J segment lost 7 bases and the V segment lost 3 bases, leaving 4 bases of the junction unmatched. The CDR3 is made up of 14 amino acids. Germline CDR1 KGHDR, CDR2 SFDVKD. DNA of the CDR3: TGTGCCACCAGTGATCCAAGGACAGGGCAGCCCCAGCATTTT. It yields the protein CATSDPRTGQPQHF.

This clonotype was counted between two and nine times. The rearrangement links TRBV15 to TRBJ1-6; maybe TRBD1 (6 bases). The CDR3 covers 17 residues. Germline CDR1 LNHNV, CDR2 YYDKDF (reference sequence). Trimming removed 0 bases at V and 7 bases at J, with 16 bases between. The DNA for the CDR3 is TGTGCCACCAGCAGAGATCGAGGGGGGGCTTTGAATTCACCCCTCCACTTT. Amino acids: CATSRDRGGALNSPLHF.

A word on this clonotype: A read error may produce the germline difference seen at one junction end. The chain joins TRBV20-1 to TRBJ1-6; TRBD1 aligns across 7 bases. Per germline, CDR1 DFQATT and CDR2 SNEGSKA (reference sequence). The length of the CDR3 is 12 residues. Here the CDR3 DNA reads TGCAGTGCTACCGCAGACCGGGACAGCCAGTTCTTT. It codes for CSATADRDSQFF.

This chain links TRBV5-1 with TRBJ2-7; 8 bases align to TRBD1. Germline V CDR1 and CDR2: SGHRS, YFSETQ. V was clipped by 3 bases and J by 4 bases; unmatched bases: 9. The CDR3 contains 15 residues. The CDR3 bases are TGCGCCAGCAGCTCGATCTCCGGGACAGGTTACGAGCAGTACTTC. Protein product: CASSSISGTGYEQYF.

The chain has TRBV29-1 and TRBJ2-7, with 7 positions matching TRBD1. CDR3 length: 14 residues. V dropped 6 bases and J dropped 0; count of bases not matched to a gene: 8. Germline V CDR1 and CDR2: SQVTM, ANQGSEA. This CDR3 reads CSVVTGESSYEQYF. The CDR3 nucleotides read TGCAGCGTGGTAACAGGGGAAAGCTCCTACGAGCAGTACTTC.

The chain has TRBV28 and TRBJ2-7; TRBD1 matches 11 bases. The V gene end was trimmed by 3 bases and the J gene end by 2 bases; junction bases not matched to a gene: 15. The CDR3 covers 19 residues. Per germline, CDR1 MDHEN and CDR2 SYDVKM. The DNA for the CDR3 is TGTGCCAGCAGTTTCCGACGGACAGGGGGCTCATCTTTCCCCTACGAGCAGTACTTC. Amino acids: CASSFRRTGGSSFPYEQYF.

The chain employs TRBV11-2 and TRBJ2-4; D unclear. CDR3 length: 18 residues. Deletions cut 2 bases from V and 0 bases from J, with 17 bases between. The germline gives CDR1 SGHAT, CDR2 FQNNGV. The CDR3 sequence is CASSLLLWEELAKNIQYF. The CDR3 nucleotides are TGTGCCAGCAGCTTACTTTTGTGGGAAGAACTAGCCAAAAACATTCAGTACTTC.

This clonotype was seen more than once but under ten times. The chain combines TRBV6-2 or TRBV6-3 with TRBJ2-6; D is unresolved. The CDR3 has 15 amino acids. Germline CDR1 and CDR2: MNHEY and SVGEGT. V lost 1 base, J lost 0 bases, and 4 bases lay in between. CDR3 sequence: CASSYWPSGANVLTF. The CDR3, as DNA: TGTGCCAGCAGTTACTGGCCCTCTGGGGCCAACGTCCTGACTTTC.

This clonotype was found a few times. This chain connects TRBV12-3 or TRBV12-4 to TRBJ1-2; D gene ambiguous. This CDR3 spans 14 amino acids. The V gene lost 5 bases and the J gene lost 4 bases, with 14 bases spanning the gap. This chain's CDR3 is CASSAGPLSYGYTF. The CDR3, as DNA: TGTGCCAGCAGTGCCGGACCCCTCTCCTATGGCTACACCTTC.

The chain has TRBV6-5 and TRBJ2-3; 7 bases fit TRBD1. The CDR3 sequence is 14 residues long. Germline CDR1 is MNHEY and CDR2 is SVGAGI. The trim removed 2 bases at V and 5 bases at J, leaving 4 bases unmatched. For the CDR3, the DNA is TGTGCCAGCAGTTACATGCAGGGGGAAGATACGCAGTATTTT. It yields the protein CASSYMQGEDTQYF.

CDR3 nucleotide sequence: TGTGCCAGCAGTTACGGGTCGTTTGGTGCGGATACGCAGTATTTT. Its protein product is CASSYGSFGADTQYF. The J gene is TRBJ2-3, the V gene TRBV6-5; no reliable D call. The CDR3 extends over 15 amino acids. V was trimmed by 2 bases and J by 6 bases, leaving 15 bases between them. Germline V lookup: CDR1 MNHEY, CDR2 SVGAGI.

This clonotype was seen a handful of times. The chain joins TRBV11-2 to TRBJ2-5; the match to TRBD1 covers 9 bases. Germline V gene sequence: CDR1 SGHAT, CDR2 FQNNGV. The junction had 6 bases not matched to a gene; V was cut back by 5 bases and J by 5 bases. CDR3 length: 14 amino acids. The CDR3 region has the DNA TGTGCCAGCAGCGGGGACAGGGTTTGGGAGACCCAGTACTTC. Its translation: CASSGDRVWETQYF.

This clonotype was picked up a small number of times. V is TRBV12-3 or TRBV12-4 and J is TRBJ2-6; TRBD1 is a possible D gene (6 bases). Deletions cut 5 bases from V and 3 bases from J, with 14 bases between. The CDR3 loop spans 16 amino acids. The CDR3 is CASSTGNRRGANVLTF. The CDR3 coding sequence is TGTGCCAGCAGTACAGGGAATCGGCGTGGGGCCAACGTCCTGACTTTC.

This clonotype was detected only a few times. The chain links TRBV20-1 to TRBJ2-5, with 9 bases matching TRBD2. Germline CDR1 reads DFQATT; CDR2 reads SNEGSKA (reference sequence). V shed 3 bases, J shed 5 bases, and the junction held 13 bases outside the gene matches. The CDR3 extends over 16 amino acids. The CDR3 DNA reads as TGCAGTGCTAGGGGGAGAGGCGGGGGGGCTGAGGAGACCCAGTACTTC. Translated: CSARGRGGGAEETQYF.

The gene calls are TRBV7-8 and TRBJ2-5; 9 bases are shared with TRBD1. V trimming: 5 bases; J trimming: 5 bases; junction bases outside the gene matches: 9. This CDR3 region has 15 residues. The germline gives CDR1 SGHVS, CDR2 FQNEAQ. Written as DNA, the CDR3 is TGTGCCAGCAGCCCCGGGACAGGGAGGAGGGAGACCCAGTACTTC. The encoded protein is CASSPGTGRRETQYF.

There are a few counts of this clonotype. CDR3 in DNA: TGTGCCAGTCAATGGGGGCCCCGCACAGATACGCAGTATTTT. Translation gives CASQWGPRTDTQYF. The rearrangement links TRBV19 to TRBJ2-3; D perhaps matches TRBD1 (6 bases). The CDR3 sequence is 14 residues long. Trimming left V 8 bases short and J 1 base short, with 13 bases between. Germline V gives CDR1 LNHDA, CDR2 SQIVND (reference sequence).

The V and J genes are TRBV5-1 and TRBJ2-3; no clear D. V was clipped by 0 bases and J by 4 bases, with 12 bases between them. The CDR3 extends over 15 amino acids. Looked up from germline, CDR1 is SGHRS and CDR2 is YFSETQ. In DNA form, the CDR3 reads TGCGCCAGCAGCTTGGGAGGCAAAGCCCCAGATACGCAGTATTTT. It encodes CASSLGGKAPDTQYF.

The chain couples TRBV25-1 to TRBJ2-7; no clear D gene. Germline V gene sequence: CDR1 MGHDK, CDR2 SYGVNS. V was clipped by 4 bases and J by 7 bases, with 14 bases between them. This CDR3 region has 13 residues. The CDR3 region has the DNA TGTGCCAGCAGTGGTGGCCATGGAAATGAGCAGTACTTC. Residues: CASSGGHGNEQYF.

This clonotype has only a few counts. CDR3 region: CATSYSNQPQHF. The CDR3 region has the DNA TGTGCCACCTCCTATAGCAATCAGCCCCAGCATTTT. J is TRBJ1-5 and V is TRBV7-2, with D unresolved. The CDR3 has 12 residues. Per the germline V gene, CDR1 is SGHTA and CDR2 is FQGNSA. V lost 10 bases and J 0 bases, leaving 7 bases between the germline ends.

CDR3 coding DNA: TGTGCCAGCTCACCCGTGACAGTAAATGAGCAGTTCTTC. Translating gives CASSPVTVNEQFF. This chain links TRBV18 with TRBJ2-1, with D tentatively TRBD1 (5 bases). V was shortened by 3 bases and J by 7 bases, with 10 bases between the two germline ends. The CDR3 is 13 residues long. Germline assignment: CDR1 KGHSH and CDR2 LQKENI.

This chain joins TRBV27 and TRBJ2-3; D might be TRBD1 or TRBD2, each matching 5 bases. Germline CDR1 MNHEY, CDR2 SMNVEV (reference sequence). The CDR3 sequence is 15 residues long. V was trimmed by 0 bases and J by 2 bases, leaving 9 bases between them. CDR3 nucleotide sequence: TGTGCCAGCAGTTTATCGGTGGGGACCACAGATACGCAGTATTTT. Translating gives CASSLSVGTTDTQYF.

In this sample, this clonotype turned up a few times. J is TRBJ1-3 and V is TRBV28; D may be TRBD1 (5 bases). The length of the CDR3 is 13 residues. V was pared by 6 bases and J by 0 bases, with 6 bases between. The germline V gene has CDR1 MDHEN and CDR2 SYDVKM. This CDR3 is CASSGHSGNTIYF. The DNA for the CDR3 is TGTGCCAGCAGCGGACACTCTGGAAACACCATATATTTT.

The chain uses TRBV19 and TRBJ2-2, with D maybe TRBD2 (6 bases). CDR1 and CDR2 (germline): LNHDA, SQIVND (reference sequence). V lost 3 bases and J lost 2, with 13 bases in between. The length of the CDR3 is 16 residues. CDR3 sequence (DNA): TGTGCCAGTAGTATTGAACGGGGACTCAACACCGGGGAGCTGTTTTTT. This codes for CASSIERGLNTGELFF.